Below, 32 T cell receptor beta chains from the same sample are listed, as sequenced in a study of blood T cells in healthy people across ages. A J-beta primer mix and a sample-barcoded 5' primer were used in a second PCR of about 6 to 12 cycles. TCRdb re-derived calls from the 5' RACE reads in MiXCR, one entry per CDR3 protein. The data show some 800,000 distinct CDR3 sequences, under 55% seen once. Sequencing input: blood. These receptors were taken from a man aged 60-69 years in good health.

This chain uses TRBV4-3 with TRBJ1-6; possibly TRBD1 for D (5 bases). This CDR3 region has 15 residues. The germline gives CDR1 LGHNA, CDR2 YSLEER. Trimming cost V 0 bases and J 10 bases, with 13 bases left between them. The CDR3 loop reads CASSQEITGGSPLHF. The CDR3 DNA reads as TGCGCCAGCAGCCAAGAAATAACGGGGGGGTCACCCCTCCACTTT.

This sequence joins TRBV4-2 and TRBJ2-1; the match to TRBD2 covers 7 bases. With 0 bases clipped from V and 7 bases from J, the junction kept 6 bases outside the gene matches. This CDR3 has 15 residues. CDR1 and CDR2 (germline): LGHNA, YNFKEQ. CDR3 bases: TGTGCCAGCAGCCAAGATGGGGATAGCGGGAATGAGCAGTTCTTC. This codes for CASSQDGDSGNEQFF.

The chain joins TRBV7-2 to TRBJ1-6; TRBD1 might be the D (5 bases). This CDR3 has 14 amino acids. The germline V gene has CDR1 SGHTA and CDR2 FQGNSA. V shed 5 bases and J shed 7 bases, with 12 bases lying between them. CDR3 in DNA: TGTGCCAGCAGCAAAACAGGAAGGAATTCACCCCTCCACTTT. Its protein product is CASSKTGRNSPLHF.

This clonotype appeared a few times. This chain links TRBV30 with TRBJ2-7, with TRBD2 matching over 11 bases. The germline V gene has CDR1 GTSNPN and CDR2 SVGIG (reference sequence). The J segment lost 3 bases and the V segment lost 0 bases, leaving 1 base of the junction unmatched. This CDR3 comprises 14 residues. The CDR3 loop is CAWSVGLAGYEQYF. The CDR3 DNA follows: TGTGCCTGGAGTGTTGGACTAGCGGGCTACGAGCAGTACTTC.

As to this clonotype: A much larger clone differs by one base, so this may be a read error. CDR3 protein: CSTSSTYIRGGQETQYF. The CDR3 nucleotides are TGCAGTACTAGTTCAACCTACATACGGGGGGGCCAAGAGACCCAGTACTTC. This rearrangement joins TRBV20-1 to TRBJ2-5; 8 bases agree with TRBD2. Germline CDR1 DFQATT, CDR2 SNEGSKA (reference sequence). The CDR3 contains 17 residues.

This clonotype was seen ten or more times. V usage is TRBV6-5 and J usage is TRBJ1-2, with TRBD1 matching 7 bases. Germline V CDR1 and CDR2: MNHEY, SVGAGI. The CDR3 is 13 amino acids. The V gene end was trimmed by 5 bases and the J gene end by 7 bases; junction bases not matched to a gene: 7. The chain's CDR3 is CASSSETGFGYTF. In DNA form, the CDR3 reads TGTGCCAGCAGTAGCGAGACAGGGTTTGGCTACACCTTC.

This clonotype was observed a handful of times. The chain combines TRBV7-9 with TRBJ2-5, with no clear D. The CDR3 has 15 residues. CDR1 is SEHNR and CDR2 is FQNEAQ in the germline V gene (reference sequence). Trimming pared 1 base from V and 5 bases from J, leaving 14 bases between. CDR3 sequence: CASSLGIGVRETQYF. CDR3 sequence (DNA): TGTGCCAGCAGCTTAGGCATAGGTGTACGGGAGACCCAGTACTTC. Using reference TRBV7-9 and TRBJ2-5 for the parts outside the CDR3, the full variable domain is DTGVSQNPRHKITKRGQNVTFRCDPISEHNRLYWYRQTLGQGPEFLTYFQNEAQLEKSRLLSDRFSAERPKGSFSTLEIQRTEQGDSAMYLCASSLGIGVRETQYFGPGTRLLVL.

The table lists this clonotype with a few counts. CDR3 protein: CASGESSYEQYF. The CDR3 DNA follows: TGTGCCAGCGGGGAGAGCTCCTACGAGCAGTACTTC. The chain has TRBV11-2 and TRBJ2-7; tentatively, D is TRBD2 (5 bases). V lost 8 bases to trimming and J lost 0 bases, with 8 bases between them. Germline CDR1 SGHAT, CDR2 FQNNGV. The CDR3 has 12 amino acids.

Only a few counts were recorded for this clonotype. The chain carries TRBV10-3 and TRBJ1-1; D possibly corresponds to TRBD1 (6 bases). This CDR3 has 16 residues. Germline V gene data show CDR1 as ENHRY and CDR2 as SYGVKD. The ends were cut back, 3 bases at V and 5 bases at J, with 19 bases in the middle. The CDR3 sequence is CAISEGGRRGRTEAFF. The CDR3 DNA is TGTGCCATCAGTGAAGGGGGTCGCAGGGGAAGGACTGAAGCTTTCTTT.

The rearrangement links TRBV3-1 to TRBJ2-1, with 7 bases lining up with TRBD1. Unmatched junction bases numbered 11, after V lost 10 bases and J lost 2 bases. This CDR3 has 15 amino acids. The V gene's germline CDR1 is LGHDT and CDR2 YNNKEL (reference sequence). CDR3 protein: CATWTGRPTYNEQFF. The CDR3 coding sequence is TGTGCCACCTGGACAGGCCGGCCAACCTACAATGAGCAGTTCTTC.

The V call is TRBV20-1, the J call TRBJ2-5, with TRBD2 matching over 14 bases. V was pared by 3 bases and J by 6 bases, with 9 bases of the junction left unmatched. CDR3 length: 16 amino acids. Per germline, CDR1 DFQATT and CDR2 SNEGSKA (reference sequence). This CDR3 reads CSASGLAGGPAKTQYF. CDR3 coding DNA: TGCAGTGCTAGCGGACTAGCGGGAGGCCCTGCCAAGACCCAGTACTTC.

The CDR3 coding sequence is TGTGCCAGTACAGGGGGGTCTAACTATGGCTACACCTTC. This codes for CASTGGSNYGYTF. The chain joins TRBV7-9 to TRBJ1-2; 8 positions match TRBD1. This CDR3 is built from 13 residues. Germline CDR1 and CDR2: SEHNR and FQNEAQ (reference sequence). The J segment lost 0 bases and the V segment lost 9 bases, leaving 3 bases of the junction unmatched.

The gene calls are TRBV4-1 and TRBJ1-3, with 7 bases matching TRBD1. The CDR3 length is 17 residues. Unmatched junction bases numbered 9, after V lost 4 bases and J lost 0 bases. Germline CDR1 reads MGHRA; CDR2 reads YSYEKL. CDR3 bases: TGCGCCAGCAGCCTTCGGACAGGCCCTACCTCTGGAAACACCATATATTTT. Protein sequence: CASSLRTGPTSGNTIYF.

The gene calls are TRBV20-1 and TRBJ1-2, with TRBD1 as a possible D gene (6 bases). V was pared by 0 bases and J by 8 bases, with 28 bases between. The germline CDR1 and CDR2 sequences are DFQATT and SNEGSKA (reference sequence). This CDR3 contains 18 residues. The CDR3 DNA is TGCAGTGCTAGAGATGAAGGGGGGCGACGTTTAACATACGGGGGCTACACCTTC. This translates into CSARDEGGRRLTYGGYTF.

This clonotype appeared a few times. The CDR3 coding sequence is TGTGCCAGCAGTTTACGGCTTGCGAGCGGGGGGGCAGATACGCAGTATTTT. It specifies CASSLRLASGGADTQYF. The chain employs TRBV12-3 or TRBV12-4 and TRBJ2-3, with 10 positions matching TRBD2. The junction had 9 bases not matched to a gene; V was cut back by 2 bases and J by 4 bases. CDR3 length equals 17 residues.

This clonotype was seen a single time. A much bigger clone sits one base away, suggesting this may be a read error. The gene calls are TRBV29-1 and TRBJ2-7; D may correspond to TRBD1 or TRBD2 (5 bases each). Looked up from germline, CDR1 is SQVTM and CDR2 is ANQGSEA. Trimming shortened V by 7 bases and J by 7 bases, and 23 bases separated the two germline ends. CDR3 size: 14 residues. CDR3 nucleotide sequence: TGCAGCGCTTCCGGGACCGCAAGGTTCGATGAGCAGTACTTC. Protein sequence: CSASGTARFDEQYF.

The V call is TRBV18, the J call TRBJ2-5, with D perhaps TRBD1 (6 bases). Trimming stripped 0 bases from V and 1 base from J, with 12 bases between. The CDR3 is 16 residues long. Germline V gene sequence: CDR1 KGHSH, CDR2 LQKENI. CDR3: CASSPPADSSQETQYF. The CDR3 bases are TGTGCCAGCTCACCACCGGCGGACAGCTCCCAAGAGACCCAGTACTTC. The complete variable domain, with remaining parts taken from reference TRBV18 and TRBJ2-5, reads NAGVMQNPRHLVRRRGQEARLRCSPMKGHSHVYWYRQLPEEGLKFMVYLQKENIIDESGMPKERFSAEFPKEGPSILRIQQVVRGDSAAYFCASSPPADSSQETQYFGPGTRLLVL.

This chain uses TRBV30 with TRBJ2-3, with TRBD2 matching 10 bases. In germline, CDR1 is GTSNPN, CDR2 SVGIG (reference sequence). V gave up 0 bases and J gave up 8 bases; unmatched junction bases: 8. This CDR3 region has 15 residues. CDR3 in amino acids: CAWSVLAGFGATQYF. For the CDR3, the DNA is TGTGCCTGGAGTGTACTAGCGGGATTTGGGGCTACGCAGTATTTT.

This chain links TRBV10-3 with TRBJ2-3; TRBD2 might be the D (6 bases). The germline V and J ends were trimmed by 3 bases and 2 bases, with 21 bases remaining between them. CDR3 length equals 18 residues. Germline CDR1 ENHRY, CDR2 SYGVKD. The CDR3 DNA reads as TGTGCCATCAGTGACGTGGACTATGAGGGGTTAGTCACAGATACGCAGTATTTT. The encoded protein is CAISDVDYEGLVTDTQYF.

The chain recombines TRBV7-9 with TRBJ2-1, with D unclear. The CDR3 extends over 12 amino acids. Deletions cut 7 bases from V and 7 bases from J, with 11 bases between. The V gene's germline CDR1 is SEHNR and CDR2 FQNEAQ (reference sequence). The CDR3 here is CASKPLGNEQFF. CDR3 nucleotide sequence: TGTGCCAGCAAACCCCTAGGGAATGAGCAGTTCTTC. The full variable domain, in which reference TRBV7-9 and TRBJ2-1 provide the parts outside the CDR3, is DTGVSQNPRHKITKRGQNVTFRCDPISEHNRLYWYRQTLGQGPEFLTYFQNEAQLEKSRLLSDRFSAERPKGSFSTLEIQRTEQGDSAMYLCASKPLGNEQFFGPGTRLTVL.

Only a few counts were recorded for this clonotype. The chain uses TRBV20-1 and TRBJ2-5; 8 nucleotides agree with TRBD2. The CDR3 extends over 16 amino acids. Losses at the gene ends were 1 base for V and 0 bases for J; bases not matched to a gene: 7. CDR1 DFQATT and CDR2 SNEGSKA come from the germline V gene (reference sequence). The CDR3 DNA reads as TGCAGTGCTAGAGGGGGCGGCGGGGGGTACCAAGAGACCCAGTACTTC. As protein: CSARGGGGGYQETQYF.

This clonotype was counted between two and nine times. The chain links TRBV13 to TRBJ1-2, with 7 bases lining up with TRBD1. J lost 1 base, V lost 5 bases, and 7 bases had no gene match. The CDR3 runs to 15 residues. Germline-derived CDR1 and CDR2 are PRHDT and FYEKMQ (reference sequence). CDR3 sequence: CASSGWDRDNYGYTF. The CDR3 bases are TGTGCCAGCAGCGGGTGGGACAGAGATAACTATGGCTACACCTTC.

There are a few counts of this clonotype. This sequence joins TRBV6-6 and TRBJ2-3; TRBD1 matches at 9 bases. The CDR3 has 17 amino acids. V gave up 0 bases and J gave up 3 bases; unmatched junction bases: 7. CDR1 is MNHNY, CDR2 SVGAGI, per germline (reference sequence). CDR3 protein: CASSYSGGTGFTDTQYF. DNA for the CDR3: TGTGCCAGCAGTTACTCGGGTGGGACAGGGTTTACAGATACGCAGTATTTT.

This clonotype was detected only a few times. The CDR3 protein is CSARDPVSVSSYEQYF. CDR3 bases: TGCAGTGCTAGAGACCCAGTATCGGTAAGCTCCTACGAGCAGTACTTC. The gene calls are TRBV20-1 and TRBJ2-7; D unclear. Trimming removed 0 bases from V and 0 bases from J, with 15 bases in between. This CDR3 spans 16 amino acids. Germline V gene data show CDR1 as DFQATT and CDR2 as SNEGSKA (reference sequence).

The CDR3 is CASSLYRDDEKLFF. DNA of the CDR3: TGTGCCAGCAGCTTATACAGGGATGATGAAAAACTGTTTTTT. This chain uses TRBV7-9 with TRBJ1-4; weak D call: TRBD1 (6 bases). Germline-derived CDR1 and CDR2 are SEHNR and FQNEAQ (reference sequence). The ends were cut back, 2 bases at V and 6 bases at J, with 10 bases in the middle. CDR3 size: 14 residues. The full variable domain, in which reference TRBV7-9 and TRBJ1-4 provide the parts outside the CDR3, is DTGVSQNPRHKITKRGQNVTFRCDPISEHNRLYWYRQTLGQGPEFLTYFQNEAQLEKSRLLSDRFSAERPKGSFSTLEIQRTEQGDSAMYLCASSLYRDDEKLFFGSGTQLSVL.

The chain recombines TRBV7-2 with TRBJ2-7; perhaps TRBD1 as D (6 bases). This CDR3 is 15 amino acids long. From germline, CDR1 is SGHTA and CDR2 FQGNSA. V was pared by 5 bases and J by 2 bases, with 16 bases between. CDR3 region: CASSPRGMGAYEQYF. The CDR3 DNA reads as TGTGCCAGCAGCCCAAGGGGGATGGGGGCCTACGAGCAGTACTTC.

This clonotype was detected only a few times. V gene TRBV5-1 combines with J gene TRBJ2-1, with 14 positions matching TRBD2. J was trimmed by 0 bases and V by 4 bases; bases with no gene match: 6. The length of the CDR3 is 18 residues. Germline CDR1 SGHRS, CDR2 YFSETQ. The CDR3 region is CASSPGLAGANSYNEQFF. The DNA of the CDR3 is TGCGCCAGCAGCCCGGGACTAGCGGGGGCCAACTCCTACAATGAGCAGTTCTTC.

This clonotype was seen just once. The chain carries TRBV7-9 and TRBJ1-6, with a weak D call TRBD1 (5 bases). CDR1 and CDR2 (germline): SEHNR, FQNEAQ (reference sequence). The length of the CDR3 is 16 residues. V was clipped by 1 base and J by 7 bases, with 14 bases between them. The CDR3 DNA follows: TGTGCCAGCAGCTTAGGGACCGGGACGGGGAATTCACCCCTCCACTTT. Encoded protein: CASSLGTGTGNSPLHF. Full variable domain (outside the CDR3, taken from reference TRBV7-9 and TRBJ1-6): DTGVSQNPRHKITKRGQNVTFRCDPISEHNRLYWYRQTLGQGPEFLTYFQNEAQLEKSRLLSDRFSAERPKGSFSTLEIQRTEQGDSAMYLCASSLGTGTGNSPLHFGNGTRLTVT.

This sequence joins TRBV6-2 or TRBV6-3 and TRBJ2-3; possibly TRBD1 for D (5 bases). Deletions cut 5 bases from V and 6 bases from J, with 15 bases between. Per the germline V gene, CDR1 is MNHEY and CDR2 is SVGEGT. CDR3 length equals 14 residues. The CDR3 DNA reads as TGTGCCAGCAGTCCCACCAAGACAGCGGATACGCAGTATTTT. Translating gives CASSPTKTADTQYF.

This clonotype has only a few counts. Written as DNA, the CDR3 is TGTGCCAGCCAAGCGGGACGAAATAACTACAATGAGCAGTTCTTC. It encodes CASQAGRNNYNEQFF. The genes are TRBV7-8 and TRBJ2-1, with 7 bases lining up with TRBD2. Germline-derived CDR1 and CDR2 are SGHVS and FQNEAQ. The V segment lost 8 bases and the J segment 3 bases; nucleotides outside the gene matches: 10. The CDR3 covers 15 residues.

This clonotype came up a few times. The gene calls are TRBV10-1 and TRBJ1-2; 7 bases agree with TRBD1. The V and J ends lost 6 bases and 8 bases, in that order; junction bases with no gene match: 6. Germline V gene lookup returns CDR1 WNHNN and CDR2 SYGVQD (reference sequence). The CDR3 covers 12 residues. The DNA of the CDR3 is TGCGCCAGCAGCCAGGGGGATGGAGGCTACACCTTC. Its protein product is CASSQGDGGYTF.

The chain joins TRBV20-1 to TRBJ2-5; maybe TRBD2 (7 bases). With 5 bases removed from V and 4 bases from J, the gap between germline ends came to 17 bases. The CDR3 spans 14 residues. Germline lookup yields CDR1 DFQATT and CDR2 SNEGSKA (reference sequence). Written as DNA, the CDR3 is TGCAGTGCTCTACGGGGGGCTCCCCCAGAGACCCAGTACTTC. It codes for CSALRGAPPETQYF.